The 24 T cell receptor beta chains listed next were all sequenced from one sample in a study of siplizumab effects on memory and regulatory T cells. Only in-frame clones appear in the TCRdb table, and some are missing; sequencing was by immunoSEQ multiplex PCR. The table records tens of thousands of clones, around 97% of them present only once. Sequenced material: naive CD4+ T cells sorted from blood. The receptors originated from a human donor in good health.

The chain recombines TRBV5-4 with TRBJ2-6, with D perhaps TRBD1 or TRBD2 (5 bases each). Per the germline V gene, CDR1 is SGHNT and CDR2 is YYREEE (reference sequence). Trimming shortened V by 4 bases and J by 2 bases, and 13 bases separated the two germline ends. The CDR3 sequence is 16 residues long. CDR3 nucleotides: TGTGCCAGCAGCGGGGGACCGGCTACTGGGGCCAACGTCCTGACTTTC. Its translation: CASSGGPATGANVLTF. Full variable domain (missing parts from reference TRBV5-4 and TRBJ2-6): ETGVTQSPTHLIKTRGQQVTLRCSSQSGHNTVSWYQQALGQGPQFIFQYYREEENGRGNFPPRFSGLQFPNYSSELNVNALELDDSALYLCASSGGPATGANVLTFGAGSRLTVL.

The CDR3 nucleotides are TGTGCTAGTGGTTTAAGGCAGGGAATTTTCGGGGAGCTGTTTTTT. It specifies CASGLRQGIFGELFF. V usage is TRBV12-5 and J usage is TRBJ2-2, with D perhaps TRBD1 (5 bases). Germline CDR1 LGHNT, CDR2 FRNRAP. The CDR3 totals 15 residues. Trimming took 3 bases from V and 7 from J, leaving 15 bases between them.

The rearrangement joins TRBV5-1 to TRBJ2-2; TRBD1 agrees at 8 bases. J lost 4 bases, V lost 2 bases, and 1 base had no gene match. The germline V gene encodes CDR1 SGHRS and CDR2 YFSETQ. The CDR3 covers 14 residues. The CDR3 DNA reads as TGCGCCAGCAGCTTTACAGGGGGCACCGGGGAGCTGTTTTTT. It yields the protein CASSFTGGTGELFF.

This chain uses TRBV28 with TRBJ1-2; 8 nucleotides line up with TRBD1. The CDR3 runs 13 residues. J gave up 5 bases and V 5 bases, and 4 bases lay outside the gene matches. Per the germline V gene, CDR1 is MDHEN and CDR2 is SYDVKM. In nucleotides, the CDR3 is TGTGCCAGCAGTCACAGACAGGGGTATGGCTACACCTTC. This sequence encodes CASSHRQGYGYTF.

V and J are TRBV18 and TRBJ2-1; 8 bases line up with TRBD2. Germline-derived CDR1 and CDR2 are KGHSH and LQKENI. This CDR3 comprises 16 residues. Losses at the gene ends were 5 bases for V and 1 base for J; bases not matched to a gene: 7. The DNA of the CDR3 is TGTGCCAGCTCAGGCAGTAGCGGGGTTTCCTACAATGAGCAGTTCTTC. Protein sequence: CASSGSSGVSYNEQFF.

The chain couples TRBV14 to TRBJ2-2; 7 bases align to TRBD2. V lost 4 bases to trimming and J lost 3 bases; unmatched junction nucleotides: 11. Germline V gene lookup returns CDR1 SGHDN and CDR2 FVKESK. The CDR3 consists of 17 residues. Here the CDR3 DNA reads TGTGCCAGCAGCCCAAAGTGGGCGCTAGCGGACACCGGGGAGCTGTTTTTT. This gives the protein CASSPKWALADTGELFF.

This chain connects TRBV5-4 to TRBJ2-7; TRBD1 aligns across 7 bases. The V segment lost 2 bases and the J segment 3 bases; nucleotides outside the gene matches: 2. The germline V gene encodes CDR1 SGHNT and CDR2 YYREEE (reference sequence). This CDR3 spans 13 amino acids. CDR3: CASSFSGGYEQYF. The DNA for the CDR3 is TGTGCCAGCAGCTTTTCAGGGGGCTACGAGCAGTACTTC.

The gene calls are TRBV18 and TRBJ2-1; D uncertain. This CDR3 contains 15 residues. Germline V gene data show CDR1 as KGHSH and CDR2 as LQKENI. V lost 5 bases and J 4 bases, leaving 15 bases between the germline ends. The DNA for the CDR3 is TGTGCCAGCTCAGGGCGCCCAGCCGGGTACAATGAGCAGTTCTTC. Translated: CASSGRPAGYNEQFF.

J is TRBJ2-7 and V is TRBV23-1, with D tentatively TRBD1 (6 bases). TRBV23-1 is given ORF status, its function remaining uncertain. The CDR3 totals 14 residues. The germline V and J ends were trimmed by 7 bases and 0 bases, with 13 bases remaining between them. The CDR3 protein is CASKGDRPSYEQYF. CDR3 bases: TGCGCCAGCAAGGGGGACCGTCCCTCCTACGAGCAGTACTTC.

This rearrangement joins TRBV19 to TRBJ1-5, with TRBD1 matching 8 bases. From germline, CDR1 is LNHDA and CDR2 SQIVND (reference sequence). The CDR3 totals 16 residues. The V gene end was trimmed by 1 base and the J gene end by 6 bases; junction bases not matched to a gene: 8. The CDR3 is CASSIVQGALGQPQHF. CDR3 DNA: TGTGCCAGTAGTATAGTCCAGGGGGCGCTGGGTCAGCCCCAGCATTTT.

The rearrangement uses TRBV5-1 and TRBJ2-2; unclear D gene. Germline assignment: CDR1 SGHRS and CDR2 YFSETQ. The ends were cut back, 2 bases at V and 8 bases at J, with 4 bases in the middle. This CDR3 is built from 11 residues. The CDR3 DNA reads TGCGCCAGCAGCTTCCTGGGGGAGCTGTTTTTT. Translating gives CASSFLGELFF.

The chain carries TRBV7-7 and TRBJ2-1; the match to TRBD2 covers 12 bases. V shed 5 bases, J shed 7 bases, and the junction held 9 bases outside the gene matches. Germline assignment: CDR1 SSHAT and CDR2 FNYEAQ (reference sequence). The CDR3 runs 16 residues. The CDR3 is CASSPFLAGGRNEQFF. Written as DNA, the CDR3 is TGTGCCAGCAGCCCATTCCTAGCGGGGGGGCGAAATGAGCAGTTCTTC.

This sequence joins TRBV7-9 and TRBJ1-1; D is uncertain. The CDR3 loop spans 11 amino acids. Germline CDR1 and CDR2: SEHNR and FQNEAQ (reference sequence). V lost 4 bases and J lost 12, with 12 bases in between. The CDR3 DNA reads TGTGCCAGCAGCTCTTCGGTGGTGACTTTCTTT. Translating gives CASSSSVVTFF.

The rearrangement uses TRBV9 and TRBJ1-5, with 7 bases identical to TRBD1. Trimming took 2 bases from V and 4 from J; bases not matched to a gene: 6. The germline CDR1 and CDR2 sequences are SGDLS and YYNGEE. The CDR3 runs to 15 residues. In DNA, the CDR3 is TGTGCCAGCAGCGTTCCGACAGGGAAGAATCAGCCCCAGCATTTT. Encoded protein: CASSVPTGKNQPQHF.

The V and J genes are TRBV7-3 and TRBJ1-1; TRBD1 matches 9 bases. Germline V gene lookup returns CDR1 SGHTA and CDR2 FQGTGA. V shed 5 bases and J 5 bases; nucleotides not matched to a gene: 6. This CDR3 spans 14 amino acids. The CDR3 sequence: CASSADRGMTEAFF. CDR3 DNA sequence: TGTGCCAGCAGCGCGGACAGGGGTATGACTGAAGCTTTCTTT.

The chain uses TRBV11-3 and TRBJ2-3; D is possibly TRBD1 or TRBD2 (6 bases each). The V gene lost 2 bases and the J gene lost 1 base, with 10 bases spanning the gap. CDR3 length equals 15 residues. Germline CDR1 reads SGHNT; CDR2 reads YENEEA. CDR3 DNA: TGTGCCAGCAGCTTATCGGGGGCGGGCACAGATACGCAGTATTTT. Translating it yields CASSLSGAGTDTQYF.

The rearrangement joins TRBV28 to TRBJ2-7; 7 positions match TRBD2. The germline CDR1 and CDR2 sequences are MDHEN and SYDVKM. V lost 6 bases and J lost 3; bases outside the gene matches: 11. The CDR3 covers 15 residues. This chain's CDR3 is CASSQPGLTFYEQYF. CDR3 sequence (DNA): TGTGCCAGCAGCCAACCGGGACTAACCTTCTACGAGCAGTACTTC.

The CDR3 bases are TGTGCCAGCAGCTTGGACGGGGATAACTATGGCTACACCTTC. It translates to CASSLDGDNYGYTF. The J gene is TRBJ1-2, the V gene TRBV7-2; D gene ambiguous. The CDR3 extends over 14 amino acids. CDR1 is SGHTA and CDR2 is FQGNSA in the germline V gene. The germline V and J ends were trimmed by 3 bases and 1 base, with 9 bases remaining between them.

The chain is built from TRBV6-5 and TRBJ1-2; 7 bases fit TRBD1. The CDR3 loop spans 14 amino acids. The V gene's germline CDR1 is MNHEY and CDR2 SVGAGI. Trimming removed 2 bases from V and 5 bases from J; junction bases left unmatched: 5. The CDR3, as DNA: TGTGCCAGCAGTTACCGGACAGGCTTTTATGGCTACACCTTC. It translates to CASSYRTGFYGYTF.

V usage is TRBV19 and J usage is TRBJ1-1, with 9 bases aligning to TRBD1. The CDR3 contains 14 residues. Germline V gene data show CDR1 as LNHDA and CDR2 as SQIVND (reference sequence). V was clipped by 3 bases and J by 3 bases; unmatched bases: 2. Here the CDR3 reads CASSIRDRDTEAFF. In DNA form, the CDR3 reads TGTGCCAGTAGTATTAGGGACAGGGACACTGAAGCTTTCTTT.

The V call is TRBV18, the J call TRBJ2-1, with 8 bases lining up with TRBD1. CDR1 KGHSH and CDR2 LQKENI come from the germline V gene. V shed 5 bases, J shed 4 bases, and the junction held 7 bases outside the gene matches. CDR3 size: 15 residues. The CDR3 DNA follows: TGTGCCAGCTCAGCGGGGACAGGAGGATACAATGAGCAGTTCTTC. Its protein product is CASSAGTGGYNEQFF.

With regard to this clone: The sample contains more than one DNA sequence encoding this CDR3. The chain employs TRBV4-1 and TRBJ1-3, with D possibly being TRBD1 (6 bases). Germline V gene sequence: CDR1 MGHRA, CDR2 YSYEKL. V shed 2 bases and J shed 5 bases, with 16 bases lying between them. The CDR3 contains 16 residues. The CDR3, as DNA: TGCGCCAGCAGCCAACCGACAGGCAATCAAAGAAACACCATATATTTT. Translation gives CASSQPTGNQRNTIYF.

The gene calls are TRBV6-5 and TRBJ1-2; D gene ambiguous. V was pared by 5 bases and J by 2 bases, with 15 bases between. The CDR3 sequence is 15 residues long. Germline assignment: CDR1 MNHEY and CDR2 SVGAGI. The CDR3 DNA reads TGTGCCAGCAGTCCCTTGGGTATGCGAAACTATGGCTACACCTTC. It codes for CASSPLGMRNYGYTF.

V and J are TRBV13 and TRBJ2-3; 7 nucleotides align to TRBD2. The J segment lost 2 bases and the V segment lost 6 bases, leaving 8 bases of the junction unmatched. This CDR3 is built from 15 residues. The germline V gene has CDR1 PRHDT and CDR2 FYEKMQ (reference sequence). CDR3 sequence reads: CASRPGGNPTDTQYF. The CDR3 DNA reads TGTGCCAGCAGACCCGGGGGGAACCCCACAGATACGCAGTATTTT.